This record covers a single T cell receptor (beta chain). What it recognizes is unknown. The data originate from a study of T cell responses to AZD1222 COVID-19 vaccine. Study outcomes and limitations: The sample set comprised mostly white British donors with more females, and clonal diversity was possibly underestimated. Targets within unmutated variant regions were reportedly found for nearly half of spike-specific TCRs. Repertoires were obtained only post-peak T cell response. The breadth and depth of Spike-specific TCRs increased once two AZD1222 doses had been given.

Profiled with immunoSEQ multiplex PCR; TCRdb holds only in-frame clones, not every one. This sample has about 140,000 clones, with about 90% found just once. Germline assignment: CDR1 KGHDR and CDR2 SFDVKD. V shed 5 bases and J 6 bases; nucleotides not matched to a gene: 6. The CDR3 runs 13 residues. The V and J genes are TRBV24-1 and TRBJ2-7; 7 bases line up with TRBD1. Sequences were derived from peripheral blood, sampled 28 days after the second dose of the MenACWY control vaccine. The clonotype comes from an adult who received the MenACWY meningococcal vaccine as a control. The CDR3 reads CATSASGGSEQYF. The CDR3 DNA sequence: TGTGCCACCAGTGCATCAGGGGGAAGCGAGCAGTACTTC.